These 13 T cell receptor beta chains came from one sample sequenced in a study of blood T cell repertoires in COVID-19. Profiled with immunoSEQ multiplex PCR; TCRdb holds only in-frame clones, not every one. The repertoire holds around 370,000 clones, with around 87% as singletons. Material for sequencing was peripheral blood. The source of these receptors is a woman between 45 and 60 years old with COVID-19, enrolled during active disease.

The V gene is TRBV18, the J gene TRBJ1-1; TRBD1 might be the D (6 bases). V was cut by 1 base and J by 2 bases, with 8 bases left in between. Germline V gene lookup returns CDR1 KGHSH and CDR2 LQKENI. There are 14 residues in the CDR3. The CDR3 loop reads CASSPQTGNTEAFF. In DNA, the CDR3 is TGTGCCAGCTCACCACAGACAGGAAACACTGAAGCTTTCTTT. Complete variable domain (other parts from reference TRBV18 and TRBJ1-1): NAGVMQNPRHLVRRRGQEARLRCSPMKGHSHVYWYRQLPEEGLKFMVYLQKENIIDESGMPKERFSAEFPKEGPSILRIQQVVRGDSAAYFCASSPQTGNTEAFFGQGTRLTVV.

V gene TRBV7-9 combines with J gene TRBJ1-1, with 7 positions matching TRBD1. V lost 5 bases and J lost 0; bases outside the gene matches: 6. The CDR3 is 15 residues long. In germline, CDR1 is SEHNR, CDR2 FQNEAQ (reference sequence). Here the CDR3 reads CASSRITGVNTEAFF. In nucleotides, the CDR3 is TGTGCCAGCAGCCGAATAACAGGGGTGAACACTGAAGCTTTCTTT.

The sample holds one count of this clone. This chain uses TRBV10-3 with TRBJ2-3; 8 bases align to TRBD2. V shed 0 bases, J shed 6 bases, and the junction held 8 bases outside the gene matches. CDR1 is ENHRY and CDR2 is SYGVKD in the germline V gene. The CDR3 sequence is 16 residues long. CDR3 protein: CAISESSGRASDTQYF. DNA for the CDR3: TGTGCCATCAGTGAGTCGAGCGGGAGAGCCTCGGATACGCAGTATTTT.

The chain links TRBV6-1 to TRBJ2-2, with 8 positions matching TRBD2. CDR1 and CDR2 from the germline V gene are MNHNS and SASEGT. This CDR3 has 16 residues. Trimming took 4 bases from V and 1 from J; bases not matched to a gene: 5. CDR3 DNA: TGTGCCAGCAGTGGTTCGACTAGCGTGAACACCGGGGAGCTGTTTTTT. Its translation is CASSGSTSVNTGELFF.

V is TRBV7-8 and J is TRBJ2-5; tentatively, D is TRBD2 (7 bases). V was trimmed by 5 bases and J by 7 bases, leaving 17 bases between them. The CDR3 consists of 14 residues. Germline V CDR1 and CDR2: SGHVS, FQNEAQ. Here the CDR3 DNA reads TGTGCCAGCAGCAAGGGGGGGATCGAGGGGACCCAGTACTTC. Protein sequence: CASSKGGIEGTQYF. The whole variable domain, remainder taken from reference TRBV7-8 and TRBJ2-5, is GAGVSQSPRYKVAKRGQDVALRCDPISGHVSLFWYQQALGQGPEFLTYFQNEAQLDKSGLPSDRFFAERPEGSVSTLKIQRTQQEDSAVYLCASSKGGIEGTQYFGPGTRLLVL.

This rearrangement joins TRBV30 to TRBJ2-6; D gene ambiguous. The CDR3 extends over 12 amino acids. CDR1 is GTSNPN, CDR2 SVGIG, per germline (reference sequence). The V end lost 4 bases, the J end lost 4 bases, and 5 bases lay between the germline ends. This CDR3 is CAWTLGANVLTF. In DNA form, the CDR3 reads TGTGCCTGGACTCTGGGGGCCAACGTCCTGACTTTC. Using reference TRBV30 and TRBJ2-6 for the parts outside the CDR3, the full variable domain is SQTIHQWPATLVQPVGSPLSLECTVEGTSNPNLYWYRQAAGRGLQLLFYSVGIGQISSEVPQNLSASRPQDRQFILSSKKLLLSDSGFYLCAWTLGANVLTFGAGSRLTVL.

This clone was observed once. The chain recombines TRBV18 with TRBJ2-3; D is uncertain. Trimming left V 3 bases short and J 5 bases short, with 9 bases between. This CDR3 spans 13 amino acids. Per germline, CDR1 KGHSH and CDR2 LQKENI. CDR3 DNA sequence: TGTGCCAGCTCACCTAACTCGCAAGATACGCAGTATTTT. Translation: CASSPNSQDTQYF.

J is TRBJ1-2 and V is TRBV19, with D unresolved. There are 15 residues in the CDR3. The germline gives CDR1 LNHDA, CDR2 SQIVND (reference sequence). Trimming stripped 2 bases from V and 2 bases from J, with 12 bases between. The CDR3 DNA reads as TGTGCCAGTAGTATAAGCGATTTCGACAACTATGGCTACACCTTC. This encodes CASSISDFDNYGYTF.

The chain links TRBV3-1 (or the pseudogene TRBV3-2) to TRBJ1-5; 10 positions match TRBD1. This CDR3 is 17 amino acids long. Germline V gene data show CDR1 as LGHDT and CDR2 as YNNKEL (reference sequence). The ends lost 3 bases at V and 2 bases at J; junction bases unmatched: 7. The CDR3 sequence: CASSQLGTGDRNQPQHF. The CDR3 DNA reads TGTGCCAGCAGCCAGCTAGGGACAGGGGATCGCAATCAGCCCCAGCATTTT.

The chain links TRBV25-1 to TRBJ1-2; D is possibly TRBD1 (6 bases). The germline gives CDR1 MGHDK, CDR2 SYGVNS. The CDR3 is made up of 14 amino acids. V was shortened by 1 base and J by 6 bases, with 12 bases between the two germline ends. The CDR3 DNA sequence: TGTGCCAGCAGTGAATTCCCCCAGGGGCATGGCTACACCTTC. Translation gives CASSEFPQGHGYTF.

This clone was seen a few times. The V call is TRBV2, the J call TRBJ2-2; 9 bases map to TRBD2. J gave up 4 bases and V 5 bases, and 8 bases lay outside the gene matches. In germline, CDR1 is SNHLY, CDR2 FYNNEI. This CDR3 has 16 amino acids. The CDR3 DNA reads TGTGCCAGCAGTCCCGGGACTAGCTGGGGCACCGGGGAGCTGTTTTTT. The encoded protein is CASSPGTSWGTGELFF.

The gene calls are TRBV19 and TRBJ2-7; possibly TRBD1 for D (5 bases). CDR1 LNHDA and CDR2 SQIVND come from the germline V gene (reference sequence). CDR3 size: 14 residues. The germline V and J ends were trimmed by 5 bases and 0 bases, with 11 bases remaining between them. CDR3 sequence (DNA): TGTGCCAGTAGTGTGGACATGAGCTCCTACGAGCAGTACTTC. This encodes CASSVDMSSYEQYF. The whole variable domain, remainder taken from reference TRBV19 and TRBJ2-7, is DGGITQSPKYLFRKEGQNVTLSCEQNLNHDAMYWYRQDPGQGLRLIYYSQIVNDFQKGDIAEGYSVSREKKESFPLTVTSAQKNPTAFYLCASSVDMSSYEQYFGPGTRLTVT.

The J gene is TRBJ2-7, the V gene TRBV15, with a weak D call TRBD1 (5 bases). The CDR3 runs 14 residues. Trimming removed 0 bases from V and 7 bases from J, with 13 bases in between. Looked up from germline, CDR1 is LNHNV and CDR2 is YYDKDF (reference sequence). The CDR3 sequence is CATSRDPQGWEQYF. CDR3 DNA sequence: TGTGCCACCAGCAGAGATCCCCAGGGTTGGGAGCAGTACTTC.